The rows below give T cell receptor beta chains drawn from one sample of a study of blood T cells in healthy people across ages. TCRdb re-derived calls from the 5' RACE reads in MiXCR, one entry per CDR3 protein. The sample has fewer than 2,000,000 distinct CDR3 sequences, 35% to 50% seen once. The specimen was blood. The receptors here all came from a human donor in good health. Both conserved end residues are part of each CDR3. A D gene is named only where the DNA matches it firmly. The listing skips clone size in some rows; elsewhere it reads once, few, many or a size class.

>TRBV7-9|NA|TRBJ2-2|TRBD1
TGTGCCAGCAGCTCCCTTTGGGGACAGGATCCCTTCAACACCGGGGAGCTGTTTTTT
CASSSLWGQDPFNTGELFF
>TRBV4-1|few|TRBJ2-1|TRBD2
TGCGCCAGCAGCTCCTCCGTCCTAGCGGGGGGGTACAATGAGCAGTTCTTC
CASSSSVLAGGYNEQFF
>TRBV20-1|NA|TRBJ1-2|NA
TGCAGTGCCCCCTTACCGCAAAGGGCCCTTAACTATGGCTACACCTTC
CSAPLPQRALNYGYTF
>TRBV20-1|NA|TRBJ1-5|NA
TGCAGTGCTAGTCACAGGGCGAGCAATCAGCCCCAGCATTTT
CSASHRASNQPQHF
>TRBV6-2/TRBV6-3|few|TRBJ2-7|TRBD2
TGTGCCAGCAGTTACTCGAGCAGCGGGGGGATCCACGAGCAGTACTTC
CASSYSSSGGIHEQYF
>TRBV7-9|few|TRBJ1-2|NA
TGTGCCAGCAGTCGCAGGGAAGCGGGTCATGGCTACACCTTC
CASSRREAGHGYTF
>TRBV29-1|many|TRBJ1-2|NA
TGCAGCGTTGAGGGGATCTATGGCTACACCTTC
CSVEGIYGYTF
>TRBV4-3|few|TRBJ1-2|NA
TGCGCCAGCAGCCAAGATAGGTACAGAGAGTTGCCCTATGGCTACACCTTC
CASSQDRYRELPYGYTF
>TRBV18|few|TRBJ2-7|TRBD1
TGTGCCAGCTCACCACCTGTACAGGGGGGATACGAGCAGTACTTC
CASSPPVQGGYEQYF
>TRBV5-6|NA|TRBJ1-3|NA
TGTGCCAGCAGCTTGGGTGGTGGGCCTTCTGGAAACACCATATATTTT
CASSLGGGPSGNTIYF
>TRBV28|few|TRBJ1-2|NA
TGTGCCAGCAGTTTATTGGGGCAGTTTGGTGATGGCTACACCTTC
CASSLLGQFGDGYTF
>TRBV5-5|few|TRBJ2-1|NA
TGTGCCAGCAGCTTGGTTACCTCCAGCGGTGAGCAGTTCTTC
CASSLVTSSGEQFF
>TRBV29-1|NA|TRBJ2-5|NA
TGCAGCGCCTATACACTGAAGACCCAGTACTTC
CSAYTLKTQYF
>TRBV16|NA|TRBJ2-3|NA
TGTGCCAGCAGCCTCCCATTGGGCCGGACGCAGTATTTT
CASSLPLGRTQYF
>TRBV29-1|few|TRBJ2-7|NA
TGCAGCGTTGAAAGTTTGGCCTACGAGCAGTACTTC
CSVESLAYEQYF
>TRBV7-9|many|TRBJ2-3|NA
TGTGCCAGCAGCCCAGGCAGGGGCCTGGATACGCAGTATTTT
CASSPGRGLDTQYF
>TRBV7-3|few|TRBJ2-1|NA
TGTGCCAGCAGCCCAAACCACAATGAGCAGTTCTTC
CASSPNHNEQFF
>TRBV7-2|NA|TRBJ2-7|TRBD2
TGTGCCAGCAGTCCAGCGGGGAGAGAGCAGTACTTC
CASSPAGREQYF
>TRBV7-3|few|TRBJ2-1|NA
TGTGCCAGCAGCTTAGCGGGAAGTTCCTACAGTGAGCAGTTCTTC
CASSLAGSSYSEQFF
>TRBV6-2/TRBV6-3|NA|TRBJ1-1|TRBD1
TGTGCCAGCAGGGAATGGACAGGGGTGGCTGAAGCTTTCTTT
CASREWTGVAEAFF
>TRBV20-1|once|TRBJ2-2|TRBD2
TGCAGTGCTAGAAAGGTGGGGGGGGCGAACACCGGGGAGCTGTTTTTT
CSARKVGGANTGELFF